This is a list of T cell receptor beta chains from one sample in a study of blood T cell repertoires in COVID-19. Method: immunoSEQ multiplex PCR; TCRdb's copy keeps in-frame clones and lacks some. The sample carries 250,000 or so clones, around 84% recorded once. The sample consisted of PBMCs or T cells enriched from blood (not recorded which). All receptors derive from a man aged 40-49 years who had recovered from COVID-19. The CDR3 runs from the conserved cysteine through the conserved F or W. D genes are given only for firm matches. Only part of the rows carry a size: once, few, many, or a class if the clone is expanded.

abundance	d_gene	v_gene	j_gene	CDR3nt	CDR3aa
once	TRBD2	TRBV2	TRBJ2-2	TGTGCCAGCAGGTGGGGACTAGCACCGAACACCGGGGAGCTGTTTTTT	CASRWGLAPNTGELFF
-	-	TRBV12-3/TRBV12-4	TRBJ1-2	TGTGCCAGCAGTTTTACCGGTAGCTATGGCTACACCTTC	CASSFTGSYGYTF
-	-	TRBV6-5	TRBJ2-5	TGTGCCAGCAGTTACTCGAGCTCGGGTCTAGAGACCCAGTACTTC	CASSYSSSGLETQYF
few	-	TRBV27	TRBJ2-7	TGTGCCAGCACCGCGGGACGGACCCTCTACGAGCAGTACTTC	CASTAGRTLYEQYF
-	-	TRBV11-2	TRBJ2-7	TGTGCCAGCAGGCGCACGGGACTCAACTACGAGCAGTACTTC	CASRRTGLNYEQYF
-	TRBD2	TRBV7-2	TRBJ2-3	TGTGCCAGCAGCTTAGTCGCGGGGGGCACAGATACGCAGTATTTT	CASSLVAGGTDTQYF
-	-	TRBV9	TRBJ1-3	TGTGCCAGCAGCGTGGACATAACCCTTGACTCTGGAAACACCATATATTTT	CASSVDITLDSGNTIYF
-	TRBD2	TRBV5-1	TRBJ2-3	TGCGCCAGCAGTCCCACGCGCGGGAGTGGCGTGGAGGTTACGCAGTATTTT	CASSPTRGSGVEVTQYF
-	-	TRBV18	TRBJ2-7	TGTGCCAGCTCACCCGACAGGGAGCAGTACTTC	CASSPDREQYF
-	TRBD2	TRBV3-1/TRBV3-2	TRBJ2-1	TGTGCCAGCAGCCACGGACTAGCGGGGGGGCCTTACAATGAGCAGTTCTTC	CASSHGLAGGPYNEQFF
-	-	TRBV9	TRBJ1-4	TGTGCCAGCAGCCCTAGACCCAGAGGGACTGGGGGGGAAAAACTGTTTTTT	CASSPRPRGTGGEKLFF
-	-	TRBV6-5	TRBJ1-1	TGTGCCAGCAGCCACCGGGAGTTGAACACTGAAGCTTTCTTT	CASSHRELNTEAFF
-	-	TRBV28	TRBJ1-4	TGTGCCAGCAGTTCAACAGGGTGGAGGAATGAAAAACTGTTTTTT	CASSSTGWRNEKLFF
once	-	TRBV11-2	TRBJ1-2	TGTGCCAGCAGCCATCGGACGGCGGGAGGCTACACCTTC	CASSHRTAGGYTF
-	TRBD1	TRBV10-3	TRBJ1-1	TGTGCCATCAGGCAGACAGGGTACGACACTGAAGCTTTCTTT	CAIRQTGYDTEAFF
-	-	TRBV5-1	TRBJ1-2	TGCGCCAGCAGCTTGGGACAGGCAAAGGCCTACACCTTC	CASSLGQAKAYTF
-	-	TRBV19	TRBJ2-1	TGTGCCAGTAGTTCAGGTGGGAATGAGCAGTTCTTC	CASSSGGNEQFF